One sample yielded the 14 T cell receptor beta chains listed below, sequenced in a study of blood T cell repertoires in COVID-19. This table comes from immunoSEQ multiplex PCR, and its TCRdb copy is limited to in-frame clones, with some not included. The table includes about 95,000 clones, roughly 80% detected once. Material for sequencing was peripheral blood. The origin of the receptors is a man older than 75 with COVID-19, enrolled during active disease.

J is TRBJ1-1 and V is TRBV2, with 7 bases fitting TRBD1. V was clipped by 7 bases and J by 4 bases; unmatched bases: 9. Germline V gives CDR1 SNHLY, CDR2 FYNNEI. The CDR3 extends over 14 amino acids. The CDR3: CASTEYRGVTEAFF. For the CDR3, the DNA is TGTGCCAGCACGGAGTACAGGGGAGTCACTGAAGCTTTCTTT.

The chain recombines TRBV19 with TRBJ2-5, with 10 positions matching TRBD2. The germline V gene encodes CDR1 LNHDA and CDR2 SQIVND (reference sequence). V shed 5 bases and J 5 bases; nucleotides not matched to a gene: 8. The CDR3 length is 15 residues. The CDR3 DNA reads TGTGCCAGTAGTGGGCTAGCGGGAGCTCTGGAGACCCAGTACTTC. It specifies CASSGLAGALETQYF.

This chain connects TRBV6-5 to TRBJ1-2, with D perhaps matching TRBD1 (5 bases). The CDR3 spans 13 residues. CDR1 is MNHEY, CDR2 SVGAGI, per germline. Trimming took 4 bases from V and 6 from J, leaving 12 bases between them. Here the CDR3 DNA reads TGTGCCAGCAGTTTTTCTGGGACTCATGGCTACACCTTC. This codes for CASSFSGTHGYTF.

The rearrangement joins TRBV7-9 to TRBJ1-1, with TRBD1 identical over 7 bases. Trimming removed 5 bases from V and 0 bases from J; junction bases left unmatched: 9. The length of the CDR3 is 16 residues. Germline V CDR1 and CDR2: SEHNR, FQNEAQ (reference sequence). The DNA for the CDR3 is TGTGCCAGCAGCCCCTACGACAGGGCCATGAACACTGAAGCTTTCTTT. Residues: CASSPYDRAMNTEAFF.

The rearrangement links TRBV27 to TRBJ2-1, with TRBD1 as a possible D gene (6 bases). Trimming cost V 4 bases and J 1 base, with 14 bases left between them. Germline V gene lookup returns CDR1 MNHEY and CDR2 SMNVEV (reference sequence). The CDR3 length is 16 residues. This chain's CDR3 is CASSSYRALSYNEQFF. Written as DNA, the CDR3 is TGTGCCAGCAGTTCCTACAGGGCCCTTTCCTACAATGAGCAGTTCTTC.

In DNA, the CDR3 is TGTGCCAGCAGTCCCAGGGGGAGACTGACTGGTGAAGCTTTCTTT. Translation: CASSPRGRLTGEAFF. V gene TRBV27 combines with J gene TRBJ1-1; TRBD1 agrees at 7 bases. Germline values: CDR1 MNHEY, CDR2 SMNVEV (reference sequence). The ends lost 5 bases at V and 7 bases at J; junction bases unmatched: 13. The CDR3 is 15 amino acids.

This clone was observed many times. The chain couples TRBV14 to TRBJ1-2; 7 bases line up with TRBD1. V lost 4 bases and J lost 5; bases outside the gene matches: 10. Germline V gene data show CDR1 as SGHDN and CDR2 as FVKESK. The length of the CDR3 is 15 residues. The CDR3 spells CASSLTGVQGYGYTF. Written as DNA, the CDR3 is TGTGCCAGCAGCCTAACAGGGGTGCAGGGGTATGGCTACACCTTC.

This clone was seen only a few times. The V and J genes are TRBV28 and TRBJ2-5; 8 bases line up with TRBD1. CDR1 is MDHEN, CDR2 SYDVKM, per germline. CDR3 size: 16 residues. V was pared by 3 bases and J by 2 bases, with 8 bases of the junction left unmatched. This CDR3 reads CASSLVGRGPQETQYF. For the CDR3, the DNA is TGTGCCAGCAGTTTGGTCGGCAGGGGGCCTCAAGAGACCCAGTACTTC. The full variable domain, in which reference TRBV28 and TRBJ2-5 provide the parts outside the CDR3, is DVKVTQSSRYLVKRTGEKVFLECVQDMDHENMFWYRQDPGLGLRLIYFSYDVKMKEKGDIPEGYSVSREKKERFSLILESASTNQTSMYLCASSLVGRGPQETQYFGPGTRLLVL.

The rearrangement joins TRBV10-3 to TRBJ2-3, with TRBD2 matching over 10 bases. Germline V CDR1 and CDR2: ENHRY, SYGVKD. V dropped 5 bases and J dropped 6; count of bases not matched to a gene: 14. The CDR3 is 17 amino acids. The chain's CDR3 is CAISINLAGAPGDTQYF. In DNA, the CDR3 is TGTGCCATCAGTATCAACCTAGCGGGAGCCCCGGGGGATACGCAGTATTTT.

V usage is TRBV9 and J usage is TRBJ1-3; weak D call: TRBD1 (6 bases). This CDR3 has 15 residues. The germline gives CDR1 SGDLS, CDR2 YYNGEE. Deletions cut 3 bases from V and 5 bases from J, with 15 bases between. CDR3 sequence: CASSAGTGSRNTIYF. CDR3 in DNA: TGTGCCAGCAGCGCAGGAACAGGGTCTCGAAACACCATATATTTT.

The chain recombines TRBV7-9 with TRBJ1-2, with D maybe TRBD1 (5 bases). Trimming took off 5 bases at V and 7 bases at J, with 17 bases between the two ends. Germline V gene lookup returns CDR1 SEHNR and CDR2 FQNEAQ (reference sequence). The CDR3 is 14 residues long. This chain's CDR3 is CASSTGGGVTGYTF. The CDR3 DNA reads TGTGCCAGCAGCACCGGGGGAGGGGTCACTGGCTACACCTTC. Combining the CDR3 with reference TRBV7-9 and TRBJ1-2 gives the whole variable domain DTGVSQNPRHKITKRGQNVTFRCDPISEHNRLYWYRQTLGQGPEFLTYFQNEAQLEKSRLLSDRFSAERPKGSFSTLEIQRTEQGDSAMYLCASSTGGGVTGYTFGSGTRLTVV.

The rearrangement uses TRBV30 and TRBJ1-2, with a weak D call TRBD1 (5 bases). Deletions cut 0 bases from V and 8 bases from J, with 13 bases between. Germline V gene lookup returns CDR1 GTSNPN and CDR2 SVGIG (reference sequence). The CDR3 covers 13 residues. DNA for the CDR3: TGTGCCTGGAGTGTCTCAGGGTTAGGCGGCTACACCTTC. Translating it yields CAWSVSGLGGYTF.

This clone was detected only once. The chain uses TRBV10-3 and TRBJ2-7, with D unclear. The V end lost 3 bases, the J end lost 6 bases, and 6 bases lay between the germline ends. The CDR3 consists of 11 residues. Germline CDR1 and CDR2: ENHRY and SYGVKD. The CDR3 spells CAISDSREQYF. In nucleotides, the CDR3 is TGTGCCATCAGTGATTCCCGCGAGCAGTACTTC.

V gene TRBV10-1 combines with J gene TRBJ2-3; D might be TRBD1 (5 bases). Germline values: CDR1 WNHNN, CDR2 SYGVQD (reference sequence). Deletions cut 5 bases from V and 5 bases from J, with 8 bases between. The CDR3 is 12 residues long. DNA of the CDR3: TGCGCCAGCAGTCTAACAGGAGATACGCAGTATTTT. Its protein product is CASSLTGDTQYF.